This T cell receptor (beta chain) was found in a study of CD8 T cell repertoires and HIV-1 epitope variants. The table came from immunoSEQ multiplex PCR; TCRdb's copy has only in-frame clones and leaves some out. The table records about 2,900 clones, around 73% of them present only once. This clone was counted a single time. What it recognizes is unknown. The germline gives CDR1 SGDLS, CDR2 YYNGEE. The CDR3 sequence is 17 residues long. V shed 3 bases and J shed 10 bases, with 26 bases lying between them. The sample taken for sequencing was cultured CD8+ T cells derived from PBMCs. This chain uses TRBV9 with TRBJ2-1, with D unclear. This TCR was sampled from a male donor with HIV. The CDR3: CASSDHLSGASLREQFF. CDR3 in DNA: TGTGCCAGCAGCGACCATCTCTCGGGCGCAAGTTTACGGGAGCAGTTCTTC.